A selection of T cell receptor beta chains follows, all from one sample in a study of T cell responses to AZD1222 COVID-19 vaccine. The data were produced by immunoSEQ multiplex PCR, yet TCRdb's version contains in-frame clones alone and is incomplete. The sample lists some 130,000 clones; about nine tenths were seen once. The sequenced sample was peripheral blood, obtained on day 0 of AZD1222 vaccination. Every receptor here comes from an adult in good health. The CDR3 runs from the conserved cysteine through the conserved F or W. Each record gives: J gene, V gene, clone size, D gene, CDR3 protein, CDR3 DNA. A D gene is named only where the DNA matches it firmly. Expanded clones are given a class, and other clones once, few, many or no size at all.

TRBJ1-5 | TRBV21-1 | NA | NA | CASSKAGGDNQPQHF | TGTGCCAGCAGCAAAGCCGGGGGGGACAATCAGCCCCAGCATTTT
TRBJ2-3 | TRBV5-4 | NA | TRBD2 | CASSPSSGGFTDTQYF | TGTGCCAGCAGCCCCTCTAGCGGGGGTTTCACAGATACGCAGTATTTT
TRBJ2-7 | TRBV21-1 | NA | NA | CASSKNRGYEQYF | TGTGCCAGCAGCAAAAACAGGGGTTACGAGCAGTACTTC
TRBJ1-2 | TRBV6-5 | NA | TRBD1 | CASSSTGEDGYTF | TGTGCCAGCAGCTCGACAGGGGAGGATGGCTACACCTTC
TRBJ1-4 | TRBV4-3 | NA | TRBD1 | CASSQDRGEKLFF | TGCGCCAGCAGCCAGGACAGGGGAGAAAAACTGTTTTTT
TRBJ2-7 | TRBV3-1/TRBV3-2 | NA | TRBD1 | CASRMTGGAYEQYF | TGTGCCAGCAGAATGACAGGGGGCGCCTACGAGCAGTACTTC
TRBJ1-1 | TRBV28 | once | NA | CASSTNTEAFF | TGTGCCAGCAGTACGAACACTGAAGCTTTCTTT
TRBJ1-4 | TRBV6-6 | NA | NA | CASRDSATNEKLFF | TGTGCCAGCAGGGACAGTGCAACTAATGAAAAACTGTTTTTT
TRBJ1-1 | TRBV18 | NA | NA | CASSEGNTEAFF | TGTGCCAGCTCAGAAGGGAACACTGAAGCTTTCTTT
TRBJ2-7 | TRBV3-1/TRBV3-2 | few | NA | CASSPDSVRVEQYF | TGTGCCAGCAGCCCGGACAGCGTTCGGGTCGAGCAGTACTTC
TRBJ1-2 | TRBV28 | NA | NA | CASIQGFTEGYTF | TGTGCCAGCATCCAGGGATTTACCGAGGGCTACACCTTC
TRBJ1-1 | TRBV3-1/TRBV3-2 | NA | NA | CASSQTVNTEAFF | TGTGCCAGCAGCCAGACAGTTAACACTGAAGCTTTCTTT
TRBJ2-1 | TRBV7-3 | few | TRBD2 | CASSLNSGVRGWNEQFF | TGTGCCAGCAGCTTAAATAGCGGGGTGCGTGGGTGGAATGAGCAGTTCTTC
TRBJ1-2 | TRBV3-1/TRBV3-2 | once | NA | CASSREGSNYGYTF | TGTGCCAGCAGCCGAGAGGGGTCTAACTATGGCTACACCTTC
TRBJ1-2 | TRBV19 | NA | TRBD1 | CASTSGTGSLLRNGYTF | TGTGCCAGTACCAGCGGGACAGGGAGCCTCCTTCGGAATGGCTACACCTTC
TRBJ1-2 | TRBV5-6 | NA | NA | CASSPILNYGYTF | TGTGCCAGCAGCCCTATACTCAACTATGGCTACACCTTC
TRBJ1-2 | TRBV6-5 | NA | TRBD1 | CASSYRHDTGVTGYTF | TGTGCCAGCAGTTATCGGCACGATACAGGGGTTACAGGCTACACCTTC
TRBJ2-7 | TRBV28 | NA | NA | CASSPPGFEQYF | TGTGCCAGCAGTCCACCGGGGTTCGAGCAGTACTTC
TRBJ1-6 | TRBV5-1 | NA | TRBD1 | CASSLAGGDNSPLHF | TGCGCCAGCAGCTTGGCAGGGGGAGATAATTCACCCCTCCACTTT
TRBJ1-1 | TRBV6-4 | NA | TRBD1 | CASSDTDRGVGTEAFF | TGTGCCAGCAGTGACACCGACAGGGGAGTCGGCACTGAAGCTTTCTTT
TRBJ1-6 | TRBV2 | NA | NA | CASSLLAVYNSPLHF | TGTGCCAGCAGCCTTCTGGCCGTTTATAATTCACCCCTCCACTTT
TRBJ1-1 | TRBV12-3/TRBV12-4 | NA | NA | CASSLGSEAFF | TGTGCCAGCAGTTTAGGGAGTGAAGCTTTCTTT
TRBJ2-7 | TRBV2 | NA | NA | CASSRGRGPSSYEQYF | TGTGCCAGCTCCCGGGGGCGGGGGCCGAGCTCCTACGAGCAGTACTTC
TRBJ1-2 | TRBV7-9 | few | NA | CASSLSAVAGGYTF | TGTGCCAGCAGCTTATCGGCAGTCGCGGGTGGCTACACCTTC
TRBJ2-3 | TRBV5-1 | NA | NA | CASSPAGTDTQYF | TGCGCCAGCAGCCCGGCGGGAACAGATACGCAGTATTTT
TRBJ2-2 | TRBV9 | NA | TRBD1 | CASSYRGTGELFF | TGTGCCAGCAGCTACAGGGGTACCGGGGAGCTGTTTTTT
TRBJ2-5 | TRBV10-1 | NA | NA | CASSEGGVKTQTQYF | TGCGCCAGCAGTGAAGGTGGGGTCAAGACCCAGACCCAGTACTTC
TRBJ2-4 | TRBV6-5 | NA | NA | CASSQTHIQYF | TGTGCCAGCAGCCAGACACACATTCAGTACTTC